The 27 T cell receptor beta chains presented below share a single source sample, sequenced in a study of technical replicates of blood from a few donors. Assay used: immunoSEQ multiplex PCR; TCRdb lists only in-frame clones, some missing. In the table there are under 65,000 clones, approximately 95% of which are singletons. Sequencing was done on a sample of T cells isolated from PBMCs. All receptors derive from a human donor in good health.

This clone appeared a single time. The gene calls are TRBV19 and TRBJ1-2, with D possibly being TRBD1 (6 bases). Trimming removed 7 bases at V and 4 bases at J, with 13 bases between. The germline V gene has CDR1 LNHDA and CDR2 SQIVND (reference sequence). CDR3 length equals 13 residues. The CDR3 here is CASNVGTLYGYTF. The CDR3 nucleotides are TGTGCCAGTAATGTCGGGACACTCTATGGCTACACCTTC.

The rearrangement uses TRBV9 and TRBJ1-2, with a tentative D call TRBD1 (6 bases). The V and J ends lost 0 bases and 2 bases respectively, with 8 bases between them. Per germline, CDR1 SGDLS and CDR2 YYNGEE. This CDR3 is built from 14 residues. The CDR3 bases are TGTGCCAGCAGCGTAGAGGACAGCAACTATGGCTACACCTTC. It translates to CASSVEDSNYGYTF.

This chain uses TRBV4-3 with TRBJ2-5, with 14 bases aligning to TRBD2. Germline CDR1 reads LGHNA; CDR2 reads YSLEER. CDR3 length equals 17 residues. Trimming removed 1 base from V and 3 bases from J; junction bases left unmatched: 4. This CDR3 is CASSQALGLAGEETQYF. The CDR3 nucleotides read TGCGCCAGCAGCCAAGCGTTGGGACTAGCGGGAGAAGAGACCCAGTACTTC.

The V gene is TRBV15, the J gene TRBJ2-5, with 11 bases matching TRBD2. CDR1 and CDR2 (germline): LNHNV, YYDKDF (reference sequence). V shed 0 bases and J 5 bases; nucleotides not matched to a gene: 5. This CDR3 region has 16 residues. CDR3 region: CATSREKTSGKETQYF. The CDR3 nucleotides read TGTGCCACCAGCAGAGAAAAGACTAGCGGGAAGGAGACCCAGTACTTC.

V and J are TRBV19 and TRBJ2-1; 13 positions agree with TRBD2. CDR1 and CDR2 (germline): LNHDA, SQIVND (reference sequence). The CDR3 length is 15 residues. V lost 8 bases, J lost 7 bases, and 8 bases stayed unmatched. CDR3 sequence (DNA): TGTGCCAGTTATGGGTGGACTAGCGGGAGTAATGAGCAGTTCTTC. Protein product: CASYGWTSGSNEQFF. Full variable domain (outside the CDR3, taken from reference TRBV19 and TRBJ2-1): DGGITQSPKYLFRKEGQNVTLSCEQNLNHDAMYWYRQDPGQGLRLIYYSQIVNDFQKGDIAEGYSVSREKKESFPLTVTSAQKNPTAFYLCASYGWTSGSNEQFFGPGTRLTVL.

The chain links TRBV13 to TRBJ2-2, with D tentatively TRBD2 (5 bases). The germline V and J ends were trimmed by 5 bases and 3 bases, with 13 bases remaining between them. The CDR3 spans 15 residues. Germline CDR1 is PRHDT and CDR2 is FYEKMQ (reference sequence). The CDR3 nucleotides read TGTGCCAGCAGCGATAGGACTGCTGACACCGGGGAGCTGTTTTTT. Amino acid sequence: CASSDRTADTGELFF.

The chain joins TRBV5-1 to TRBJ1-2; 7 bases are a match to TRBD1. V shed 5 bases, J shed 2 bases, and the junction held 6 bases outside the gene matches. The CDR3 sequence is 14 residues long. Germline V gives CDR1 SGHRS, CDR2 YFSETQ. CDR3 sequence: CASSSQTGNYGYTF. CDR3 DNA: TGCGCCAGCAGTTCTCAGACAGGGAACTATGGCTACACCTTC.

This chain uses TRBV5-6 with TRBJ2-1; 13 bases agree with TRBD2. CDR1 and CDR2 from the germline V gene are SGHDT and YYEEEE. Trimming removed 3 bases from V and 8 bases from J; junction bases left unmatched: 5. CDR3 length: 15 residues. The CDR3 sequence: CASSSLAGGPYEQFF. The CDR3 bases are TGTGCCAGCAGCTCACTAGCGGGAGGGCCCTATGAGCAGTTCTTC. The entire variable domain, with the rest obtained from reference TRBV5-6 and TRBJ2-1, is as follows: DAGVTQSPTHLIKTRGQQVTLRCSPKSGHDTVSWYQQALGQGPQFIFQYYEEEERQRGNFPDRFSGHQFPNYSSELNVNALLLGDSALYLCASSSLAGGPYEQFFGPGTRLTVL.

The chain has TRBV15 and TRBJ2-7; weak D call: TRBD2 (5 bases). Trimming shortened V by 2 bases and J by 2 bases, and 19 bases separated the two germline ends. CDR1 and CDR2 from the germline V gene are LNHNV and YYDKDF (reference sequence). The CDR3 runs 17 residues. The CDR3 DNA reads TGTGCCACCAGCAGACTTTTCGCGTTAGCGAGAGCCTACGAGCAGTACTTC. It encodes CATSRLFALARAYEQYF.

The chain combines TRBV18 with TRBJ2-5, with TRBD2 identical over 8 bases. The germline V gene encodes CDR1 KGHSH and CDR2 LQKENI. CDR3 length equals 14 residues. With 0 bases clipped from V and 5 bases from J, the junction kept 2 bases outside the gene matches. This CDR3 reads CASSPPPGGETQYF. The CDR3, as DNA: TGTGCCAGCTCACCACCCCCGGGAGGGGAGACCCAGTACTTC. Combining the CDR3 with reference TRBV18 and TRBJ2-5 gives the whole variable domain NAGVMQNPRHLVRRRGQEARLRCSPMKGHSHVYWYRQLPEEGLKFMVYLQKENIIDESGMPKERFSAEFPKEGPSILRIQQVVRGDSAAYFCASSPPPGGETQYFGPGTRLLVL.

V and J are TRBV11-3 and TRBJ1-2; D unresolved. The CDR3 has 12 amino acids. Germline-derived CDR1 and CDR2 are SGHNT and YENEEA. The germline V and J ends were trimmed by 1 base and 7 bases, with 7 bases remaining between them. The CDR3 is CASSLGRGGYTF. CDR3 in DNA: TGTGCCAGCAGCTTAGGCCGGGGTGGCTACACCTTC.

This clone was seen just once. V usage is TRBV7-9 and J usage is TRBJ1-1; maybe TRBD1 (5 bases). CDR3 length: 15 residues. Germline V gene sequence: CDR1 SEHNR, CDR2 FQNEAQ (reference sequence). Trimming removed 2 bases at V and 0 bases at J, with 10 bases between. CDR3 bases: TGTGCCAGCAGCTTAAAGTCGGGGGTGAACACTGAAGCTTTCTTT. It translates to CASSLKSGVNTEAFF.

The chain links TRBV13 to TRBJ2-3, with 8 nucleotides matching TRBD2. Per the germline V gene, CDR1 is PRHDT and CDR2 is FYEKMQ (reference sequence). With V trimmed by 5 bases and J by 5 bases, 6 bases remained unmatched. The length of the CDR3 is 14 residues. The CDR3 DNA sequence: TGTGCCAGCAGCACGGGACTAGTCCGAGATACGCAGTATTTT. Its protein product is CASSTGLVRDTQYF.

This clone has a single count. This chain links TRBV10-3 with TRBJ2-1; TRBD1 agrees at 9 bases. With 5 bases clipped from V and 6 bases from J, the junction kept 2 bases outside the gene matches. The CDR3 is made up of 13 amino acids. The germline CDR1 and CDR2 sequences are ENHRY and SYGVKD. CDR3 nucleotide sequence: TGTGCCATCAGTAAGGACAGGGGCAATGAGCAGTTCTTC. Translated: CAISKDRGNEQFF.

This clone was detected only once. The V call is TRBV9, the J call TRBJ2-1; 9 bases fit TRBD2. V gave up 6 bases and J gave up 5 bases; unmatched junction bases: 6. From germline, CDR1 is SGDLS and CDR2 YYNGEE. The CDR3 runs 14 residues. CDR3 nucleotides: TGTGCCAGCACCCCGACTAGCGGTCACAATGAGCAGTTCTTC. Amino acid sequence: CASTPTSGHNEQFF. Full variable domain (missing parts from reference TRBV9 and TRBJ2-1): DSGVTQTPKHLITATGQRVTLRCSPRSGDLSVYWYQQSLDQGLQFLIQYYNGEERAKGNILERFSAQQFPDLHSELNLSSLELGDSALYFCASTPTSGHNEQFFGPGTRLTVL.

V is TRBV7-9 and J is TRBJ1-2; 7 positions agree with TRBD1. The CDR3 spans 12 residues. Germline V CDR1 and CDR2: SEHNR, FQNEAQ (reference sequence). V shed 11 bases, J shed 3 bases, and the junction held 6 bases outside the gene matches. CDR3 amino acids: CALHRGDYGYTF. CDR3 in DNA: TGTGCCCTCCACAGGGGTGACTATGGCTACACCTTC.

V gene TRBV5-1 combines with J gene TRBJ1-4; D remains unclear. This CDR3 has 11 amino acids. In germline, CDR1 is SGHRS, CDR2 YFSETQ. Trimming stripped 5 bases from V and 7 bases from J, with 6 bases between. CDR3 residues: CASRSSEKLFF. The CDR3 DNA reads as TGCGCCAGCAGATCTAGTGAAAAACTGTTTTTT.

The chain couples TRBV6-5 to TRBJ2-1; TRBD2 might be the D (5 bases). Deletions cut 1 base from V and 6 bases from J, with 10 bases between. The CDR3 is 14 residues long. CDR1 and CDR2 (germline): MNHEY, SVGAGI. The CDR3, as DNA: TGTGCCAGCAGTTACTACGAGGGTGGCAATGAGCAGTTCTTC. Translated: CASSYYEGGNEQFF.

The rearrangement uses TRBV11-2 and TRBJ1-1; 9 positions agree with TRBD1. This CDR3 is 14 amino acids long. Losses at the gene ends were 5 bases for V and 11 bases for J; bases not matched to a gene: 12. CDR1 SGHAT and CDR2 FQNNGV come from the germline V gene. The CDR3 spells CASSTSGTGRVAFF. As DNA, the CDR3 is TGTGCCAGCAGCACCTCTGGGACAGGGAGAGTGGCTTTCTTT.

The chain recombines TRBV5-1 with TRBJ2-2, with 10 bases fitting TRBD2. Looked up from germline, CDR1 is SGHRS and CDR2 is YFSETQ. V lost 0 bases and J lost 4; bases outside the gene matches: 3. This CDR3 region has 16 residues. The CDR3 sequence: CASSLVGLASTGELFF. In DNA, the CDR3 is TGCGCCAGCAGCTTGGTGGGACTAGCGAGCACCGGGGAGCTGTTTTTT.

The chain is built from TRBV19 and TRBJ2-1; tentative D call: TRBD1 (5 bases). Per the germline V gene, CDR1 is LNHDA and CDR2 is SQIVND (reference sequence). The CDR3 loop spans 15 amino acids. The V and J ends lost 3 bases and 5 bases respectively, with 14 bases between them. CDR3 residues: CASSISQDGDNEQFF. As DNA, the CDR3 is TGTGCCAGTAGTATCTCACAGGATGGGGACAATGAGCAGTTCTTC.

V gene TRBV13 combines with J gene TRBJ2-5; D possibly corresponds to TRBD2 (6 bases). The V and J ends lost 2 bases and 5 bases respectively, with 15 bases between them. The CDR3 covers 15 residues. CDR1 is PRHDT, CDR2 FYEKMQ, per germline (reference sequence). The CDR3, as DNA: TGTGCCAGCAGCTTAACCCGGGAGCGGAGCGAGACCCAGTACTTC. Translating it yields CASSLTRERSETQYF.

This clone was seen a single time. The chain employs TRBV9 and TRBJ1-4; a weak D match, TRBD1 (5 bases). CDR1 is SGDLS, CDR2 YYNGEE, per germline. The CDR3 totals 15 residues. V shed 3 bases and J shed 0 bases, with 9 bases lying between them. CDR3 DNA sequence: TGTGCCAGCAGCGCCCAGGGATCAACTAATGAAAAACTGTTTTTT. Amino acids: CASSAQGSTNEKLFF.

V and J are TRBV4-1 and TRBJ1-4, with D perhaps matching TRBD1 (6 bases). CDR1 MGHRA and CDR2 YSYEKL come from the germline V gene. V shed 5 bases and J shed 4 bases, with 14 bases lying between them. The CDR3 totals 15 residues. The CDR3 here is CASSSRDTGNEKLFF. The CDR3 nucleotides are TGCGCCAGCAGCTCCCGGGACACCGGTAATGAAAAACTGTTTTTT.

This clone appeared once. DNA of the CDR3: TGCGCCAGCAGCTTGGCGGGCGGGAGATACAATGAGCAGTTCTTC. Translated, it gives CASSLAGGRYNEQFF. The chain recombines TRBV5-1 with TRBJ2-1; 7 bases fit TRBD2. The CDR3 is 15 amino acids. The V segment lost 0 bases and the J segment 4 bases; nucleotides outside the gene matches: 4. Germline V CDR1 and CDR2: SGHRS, YFSETQ.

For the CDR3, the DNA is TGTGCCAGCAGCCCCCGGGGGGGGTCGGCCTACGAGCAGTACTTC. As protein: CASSPRGGSAYEQYF. The chain is built from TRBV7-3 and TRBJ2-7; 8 bases line up with TRBD2. The CDR3 length is 15 residues. V dropped 5 bases and J dropped 2; count of bases not matched to a gene: 8. Germline-derived CDR1 and CDR2 are SGHTA and FQGTGA.

The chain couples TRBV6-5 to TRBJ2-5, with D possibly being TRBD2 (6 bases). Trimming pared 6 bases from V and 3 bases from J, leaving 11 bases between. The length of the CDR3 is 13 residues. The germline CDR1 and CDR2 sequences are MNHEY and SVGAGI. CDR3 DNA: TGTGCCAGCAGAGTCCCGGGAGAAGAGACCCAGTACTTC. As protein: CASRVPGEETQYF.